A single sample is the source of the 20 T cell receptor beta chains below, sequenced in a study of blood T cell repertoires in COVID-19. Data came from immunoSEQ multiplex PCR; TCRdb stores just in-frame clones and leaves some out. The sample records about 210,000 clones, roughly 80% being singletons. The sequencing input was peripheral blood. All receptors derive from a woman at least 80 years old with COVID-19, enrolled during active disease.

Concerning this clone itself: The sample holds other DNA sequences that translate to the same CDR3. This chain uses TRBV5-1 with TRBJ1-1; perhaps TRBD1 as D (5 bases). Germline V gene data show CDR1 as SGHRS and CDR2 as YFSETQ. The CDR3 has 16 residues. The V end lost 0 bases, the J end lost 0 bases, and 12 bases lay between the germline ends. CDR3 loop: CASSLGQGAMNTEAFF. The CDR3 DNA is TGCGCCAGCAGCTTGGGCCAGGGCGCCATGAACACTGAAGCTTTCTTT.

This chain uses TRBV5-8 with TRBJ2-6; D is undetermined. V lost 1 base and J 0 bases, leaving 5 bases between the germline ends. This CDR3 spans 15 amino acids. CDR1 and CDR2 from the germline V gene are SGHTS and YDEGEE. The CDR3 region has the DNA TGTGCCAGCAGCTTGTTCCACTCTGGGGCCAACGTCCTGACTTTC. Protein: CASSLFHSGANVLTF.

The chain carries TRBV9 and TRBJ2-7; 10 bases map to TRBD1. Germline trimming cut 4 bases from V and 3 bases from J; bases unmatched to any gene: 4. CDR1 is SGDLS, CDR2 YYNGEE, per germline. The CDR3 consists of 14 residues. The CDR3: CASSTGTGDYEQYF. In nucleotides, the CDR3 is TGTGCCAGCAGCACCGGGACAGGGGACTACGAGCAGTACTTC. The full variable domain, its missing parts supplied by reference TRBV9 and TRBJ2-7, is DSGVTQTPKHLITATGQRVTLRCSPRSGDLSVYWYQQSLDQGLQFLIQYYNGEERAKGNILERFSAQQFPDLHSELNLSSLELGDSALYFCASSTGTGDYEQYFGPGTRLTVT.

The rearrangement links TRBV5-1 to TRBJ2-1; 11 bases agree with TRBD2. This CDR3 contains 16 residues. The germline V gene has CDR1 SGHRS and CDR2 YFSETQ. V trimming: 4 bases; J trimming: 7 bases; junction bases outside the gene matches: 10. CDR3 bases: TGCGCCAGCAGCCCCCCACTAGCGGGAGTTTTGAATGAGCAGTTCTTC. Translation gives CASSPPLAGVLNEQFF.

The gene calls are TRBV4-1 and TRBJ2-1; 8 nucleotides match TRBD2. In germline, CDR1 is MGHRA, CDR2 YSYEKL. The CDR3 is 18 amino acids. Germline trimming cut 4 bases from V and 0 bases from J; bases unmatched to any gene: 11. The CDR3 DNA reads TGCGCCAGCAGCCTCCTTTTTGGCGGGGGGTTCTCCTACAATGAGCAGTTCTTC. Translating it yields CASSLLFGGGFSYNEQFF.

V is TRBV18 and J is TRBJ2-3, with 7 nucleotides matching TRBD1. Germline V gene data show CDR1 as KGHSH and CDR2 as LQKENI. V trimming: 2 bases; J trimming: 1 base; junction bases outside the gene matches: 6. The CDR3 is made up of 16 amino acids. CDR3 nucleotides: TGTGCCAGCTCACCAACAGGGGTTGGGGGCACAGATACGCAGTATTTT. Translation gives CASSPTGVGGTDTQYF.

This clone was seen more than once but under ten times. One end of the junction is discordant with germline, which a read error may explain. The chain uses TRBV7-7 and TRBJ2-7; 7 bases agree with TRBD1. This CDR3 has 15 residues. CDR1 SSHAT and CDR2 FNYEAQ come from the germline V gene (reference sequence). The CDR3 sequence is CASSSSPSTGAEQYF. CDR3 coding DNA: TGTGCTAGCAGCTCCTCGCCCTCAACAGGGGCCGAGCAGTACTTC.

The V call is TRBV27, the J call TRBJ1-2; no firm D call. Trimming removed 5 bases at V and 5 bases at J, with 27 bases between. CDR1 and CDR2 (germline): MNHEY, SMNVEV (reference sequence). The CDR3 runs to 18 residues. The CDR3 here is CASSHNVYSPPGGYGYTF. The CDR3 region has the DNA TGTGCCAGCAGTCATAACGTCTACTCACCACCGGGAGGATATGGCTACACCTTC.

The chain carries TRBV12-1 and TRBJ1-1; TRBD1 was called by the table and not checked on the DNA. TRBV12-1 is a recognized pseudogene. The CDR3 length is 15 residues. The CDR3 sequence: CASSFRTGSITEAFF. Written as DNA, the CDR3 is TGTGCCAGCAGCTTTAGGACAGGGTCCATCACTGAAGCTTTCTTT.

The chain combines TRBV6-1 with TRBJ2-4; D not certain. Germline CDR1 is MNHNS and CDR2 is SASEGT. V lost 8 bases to trimming and J lost 6 bases, with 14 bases between them. The CDR3 loop spans 13 amino acids. Written as DNA, the CDR3 is TGTGCCAGCTCCGGCGGTGCGCCAAACATTCAGTACTTC. Residues: CASSGGAPNIQYF.

V is TRBV9 and J is TRBJ2-2; D possibly corresponds to TRBD1 (6 bases). Per the germline V gene, CDR1 is SGDLS and CDR2 is YYNGEE. V was trimmed by 0 bases and J by 0 bases, leaving 9 bases between them. The CDR3 runs to 16 residues. Here the CDR3 reads CASSVAGDTNTGELFF. DNA for the CDR3: TGTGCCAGCAGCGTAGCTGGGGACACGAACACCGGGGAGCTGTTTTTT.

V usage is TRBV19 and J usage is TRBJ1-5; the D is unclear. Trimming shortened V by 0 bases and J by 5 bases, and 5 bases separated the two germline ends. The germline gives CDR1 LNHDA, CDR2 SQIVND (reference sequence). The CDR3 is made up of 13 amino acids. DNA for the CDR3: TGTGCCAGTAGTATAGATCTTGATCAGCCCCAGCATTTT. This translates into CASSIDLDQPQHF.

This sequence joins TRBV5-1 and TRBJ2-5; weak D call: TRBD1 (6 bases). V was clipped by 2 bases and J by 2 bases, with 7 bases between them. The CDR3 length is 13 residues. Germline V gives CDR1 SGHRS, CDR2 YFSETQ. Written as DNA, the CDR3 is TGCGCCAGCAGCTTCGGACAGCAAGAGACCCAGTACTTC. As protein: CASSFGQQETQYF.

The V call is TRBV5-1, the J call TRBJ1-2; 10 bases map to TRBD1. The CDR3 spans 17 residues. CDR1 and CDR2 from the germline V gene are SGHRS and YFSETQ. V shed 3 bases and J 7 bases; nucleotides not matched to a gene: 15. For the CDR3, the DNA is TGCGCCAGCAGCTATCACCCCCCGGGACAGGGGCAGGGTGGCTACACCTTC. It codes for CASSYHPPGQGQGGYTF. Variable domain in full (rest from reference TRBV5-1 and TRBJ1-2): KAGVTQTPRYLIKTRGQQVTLSCSPISGHRSVSWYQQTPGQGLQFLFEYFSETQRNKGNFPGRFSGRQFSNSRSEMNVSTLELGDSALYLCASSYHPPGQGQGGYTFGSGTRLTVV.

The chain has TRBV5-4 and TRBJ1-5, with D perhaps TRBD1 (5 bases). The V end was cut by 2 bases, the J end by 0 bases, with 12 bases between. CDR1 and CDR2 from the germline V gene are SGHNT and YYREEE (reference sequence). This CDR3 comprises 16 residues. The CDR3 sequence: CASSFGGAGSNQPQHF. CDR3 nucleotides: TGTGCCAGCAGCTTCGGCGGGGCGGGTAGCAATCAGCCCCAGCATTTT.

The J gene is TRBJ2-7, the V gene TRBV11-2; no clear D gene. Between the trimmed V and J ends, which lost 3 bases and 0 bases, there was a span of 15 bases. Germline V gene lookup returns CDR1 SGHAT and CDR2 FQNNGV. The CDR3 totals 16 residues. CDR3 bases: TGTGCCAGCAGCTTCTCTATTGTCACGAGCTCCTACGAGCAGTACTTC. It encodes CASSFSIVTSSYEQYF.

The V and J genes are TRBV12-3 or TRBV12-4 and TRBJ2-2; D gene ambiguous. The CDR3 is made up of 13 amino acids. Trimming removed 4 bases at V and 1 base at J, with 4 bases between. The CDR3 loop is CASSSLNTGELFF. CDR3 DNA: TGTGCCAGCAGTTCCCTGAACACCGGGGAGCTGTTTTTT.

CDR3 amino acids: CASSPPGLLYAGNTIYF. The CDR3 DNA is TGTGCCAGCTCACCACCGGGGCTTTTATACGCTGGAAACACCATATATTTT. The V call is TRBV18, the J call TRBJ1-3; a possible D gene is TRBD1 (5 bases). Per the germline V gene, CDR1 is KGHSH and CDR2 is LQKENI. Trimming stripped 0 bases from V and 2 bases from J, with 14 bases between. CDR3 length: 17 residues.

The chain links TRBV2 to TRBJ1-2; possibly TRBD1 for D (5 bases). CDR1 is SNHLY, CDR2 FYNNEI, per germline. Trimming cost V 6 bases and J 13 bases, with 15 bases left between them. This CDR3 is built from 11 residues. The CDR3 DNA follows: TGTGCCAGCAGGATGGGGCCCCCGTCCACCTTC. This sequence encodes CASRMGPPSTF.

This clone was seen a few times. V usage is TRBV18 and J usage is TRBJ1-1, with D uncertain. Germline V gene lookup returns CDR1 KGHSH and CDR2 LQKENI. CDR3 length: 14 amino acids. The V end lost 6 bases, the J end lost 4 bases, and 15 bases lay between the germline ends. In DNA form, the CDR3 reads TGTGCCAGCTCCCCCGGGTCCGGGGTCACTGAAGCTTTCTTT. It codes for CASSPGSGVTEAFF.